This TCR beta chain emerged from a study of cytomegalovirus exposure and HLA in healthy donors (TCRdb year 2017). Regarding the research as a whole: According to an earlier analysis of around 600 of the donors, about 179 million T cells yielded roughly 110 million unique TCR beta sequences and 276 Gb of sequence data. An early release that covered some 640 HLA-typed donors contained 250 to 350 gigabases of sequencing data and tens of millions of unique TCR sequences. The genetic ancestry cluster associated with self-reported Caucasian donors included around four fifths of the approximately 410 genotyped donors. The study aimed to test whether signatures of past pathogen exposure could be identified by cataloging public T cell receptors. The study used immunosequencing to profile the T cell repertoires of about 670 subjects and linked those repertoires to cytomegalovirus serostatus. In addition to the first cohort of 666 subjects, a separate validation cohort of around 110 different subjects was used. The study combined high-throughput TCR immunosequencing, statistical association of individual TCRs with disease status, and machine learning to predict cytomegalovirus infection status. To study patterns of TCR occurrence, a later analysis re-analyzed previously published TCR beta repertoires from around 700 donors and added high-resolution HLA genotyping. In the later analysis, no new phenotypic data were used to find candidate immune exposures; instead, reliance was placed on TCR beta sequences and their occurrence across donors. To decide whether each TCR beta V gene segment behaved as functional or pseudogenic, an earlier analysis of some 580 of the donors relied on high-throughput TCR beta sequencing. Donor age, sex, ethnicity and CMV serostatus were compiled alongside the repertoire data. A later genetic analysis took genome-wide SNP genotypes for about 55% of the 666 donors and used that subset as a discovery cohort. All discovery cohort repertoires had been generated using a single sequencing platform. Class I and class II HLA loci were covered by the typing at four-digit resolution. The number of donors typed differed by locus, with roughly 620-630 for A, B, C, DRB1 and DQB1, around 500 for DQA1, about 610 for DPA1, and some 440 for DPB1. Because of strong linkage in the cohort, roughly five DR-DQ haplotypes were treated as single units for association and clustering. Across about 380 genotyped donors of the cohort, an average of about 220,000 unique TCR beta nucleotide sequences per donor were sequenced, and 15% to 20% of those sequences were non-productive.

The germline V gene (reference sequence) sets CDR1 to LNHDA and CDR2 to SQIVND. Measured from the cysteine to the phenylalanine, the CDR3 is 12 residues long. Only the CDR3 DNA is retained, 36 bases long and in frame from the first base. The junction shows trimming of 5 bases on V and 9 bases on J, plus 11 bases between the germline ends. The library was prepared using the immunoSEQ multiplex PCR assay. A mixture of 60 forward primers for TCR Vbeta segments and 13 reverse primers for TCR Jbeta segments was used in the multiplex PCR. The CDR3 region of rearranged TCR beta genes was amplified from genomic DNA by a multiplex PCR assay. The Illumina HiSeq System was used to sequence the amplified TCR beta libraries as 87-base-pair reads. Processing in the source paper ran as follows. In a later analysis, some 80 million unique TCR beta chains were counted across the approximately 670 repertoires, and approximately 11 million of these chains were shared by at least two donors. Raw reads were error-corrected and collapsed into unique sequences by a nearest-neighbor algorithm in which closely related sequences were merged to remove PCR and sequencing errors. To assign V, D and J gene segments, CDR3 sequences were aligned to IMGT reference sequences. For a sequence to be retained, at least a six-nucleotide match to both a V gene segment and a J gene segment was required. Rearrangements were classified as productive when the CDR3 lacked stop codons and remained in frame with V and J, and all other rearrangements were classified as non-productive. CDR3 was defined by IMGT convention, running from the second conserved V-encoded cysteine to the conserved J-encoded phenylalanine. The earlier analysis of 587 of the donors excluded sequences that lacked an unambiguous match to a single V gene segment. An earlier analysis of a few hundred of the donors classified V segments as functional when productive rearrangements were above 56.7% and as segregating when the standard deviation between donors was above 5%. To diagnose cytomegalovirus status from the catalog of TCR beta chain sequences, a statistical classification framework was built. In a later analysis, TCR nucleotide sequences were compared against IMGT/GENE-DB human TR gene sequences so that V and J genes could be assigned. In a later analysis, CDR3 sequences and most-parsimonious VDJ recombination scenarios were assigned using the TCRdist pipeline. A later analysis defined each TCR beta chain by its CDR3 amino acid sequence plus V-gene family, and excluded reads lacking a unique V-gene family. A later analysis removed several hundred highly shared, low-generation-probability nucleotide sequences to deal with suspected cross-contamination and a sequencing artifact. A later analysis calculated a clonal expansion index for each public chain from normalized within-repertoire ranks of inferred template counts. A later analysis computed generation probabilities with a VDJ recombination model fitted to out-of-frame rearrangements, and checked the results against IGoR. In a later analysis, TCR-TCR, TCR-HLA and TCR-CMV co-occurrence was scored with hypergeometric tests, and a repertoire-size bias correction was applied to TCR pairs. To estimate false discovery rates, a later analysis permuted the HLA or CMV assignments 20 times. In a later analysis, co-occurring TCRs were grouped using DBSCAN, and TCRdist sequence similarity was added for clustering within HLA-allele-positive subsets. Repertoires with fewer than 30,000 or more than 120,000 public chains were left out of co-occurrence clustering, as were five repertoires with anomalous nucleotide sharing. This immuneACCESS table, as held by TCRdb, lists in-frame sequences with V and J called but not all clones. Of the missing ones, under half trace to an unresolved V gene in checked studies; the others have no known cause. For V, J and clone size, that table is used; D and trimming come from the DNA. The sample yields over 150,000 clones; roughly 77% were counted once. The ten most abundant clones make up less than 10% of the sample.

The paper as a whole reports these results and caveats: Correlated functional status among segregating V segments might be attributable to linkage disequilibrium, but an unknown experimental factor could not be ruled out. A few of the identified cytomegalovirus-associated TCR beta chains were confirmed in vitro to be specific for cytomegalovirus antigens. It was suggested by the authors that the approach could potentially be generalized to other disease states and immunological phenotypes. A later genetic analysis associated a missense DCLRE1C variant with V-gene and J-gene trimming of TCR beta chains, and an independent cohort replicated the association. In a later genetic analysis, fewer N-insertions in productive TCRs were reported among donors in an Asian-associated ancestry cluster than the approximately 670-donor mean. For the cohort, immune exposure information was limited to CMV serostatus. An earlier analysis of approximately 600 of the donors showed that most TCR beta V segments appeared in productive rearrangements either about 90% or about 30% of the time, which broadly matched IMGT annotations. A further reported finding was that TCR beta sequences accurately predicted the HLA-A and HLA-B alleles for most subjects in the first cohort. A total of around 150 TCR beta chains were listed by the study as associated with cytomegalovirus. A group of highly shared sequence variants was considered likely to be a technical artifact of the sequencing pipeline. A later analysis reported that several top co-occurrence clusters appeared linked to parvovirus B19, influenza, CMV and Epstein-Barr virus. In both the original and validation cohorts, the classifier was reported to diagnose cytomegalovirus status with high specificity and sensitivity. In a later analysis, some 18,000 TCR beta sequences were associated with specific HLA alleles at a false discovery rate of 0.05. The 87-base-pair reads could not distinguish some IMGT-functional V segments, including TRBV6-2 and TRBV6-3, so those segments were excluded. Strong co-occurrence of HLA alleles, especially DR and DQ, made assigning TCR associations to individual alleles difficult. In a later analysis, HLA-associated TCR beta chains showed more clonal expansion and lower generation probabilities than non-associated chains that were equally common. A later analysis found that TCR association rates varied across HLA loci, with DRB1 alleles showing the most associated TCRs and HLA-C alleles the fewest. Because HLA typing was missing for some donors at each locus, association tests included only the typed subset. Roughly uniform sequencing depth across donors was assumed in presence/absence analyses, although this assumption may not hold. According to a later analysis, most CMV-associated TCR beta chains appeared to be HLA-restricted, and the HLA associations seemed to be driven largely by CMV exposure. The cohort was sequenced for TCR beta chains only, and without alpha or paired-chain data the features that could be detected were limited. While some public TCRs were present in many individuals, most TCR sequences turned up only very rarely across donors. Because counts were too low, around 18 rarely observed V segments, including chromosome 9 orphons, were left out of the earlier analysis of 587 of the donors.

The cohort consisted of 670 or so healthy bone marrow donors. Cohort members were all nominally healthy when sampled, although unrecorded immune exposures were likely present. The donor tested CMV seropositive, placing the donor among the 310 or so seropositive members of the cohort. Each donor provided a peripheral blood sample, and peripheral blood mononuclear cells were used for TCR beta sequencing. The Qiagen DNeasy Blood Extraction Kit was used to extract genomic DNA from the blood cell samples. This clone has only one observation. This receptor's antigen is unknown. Base quality data are lacking; no much larger clone is found one base away.

In this chain, TRBV19 is recombined with TRBJ2-1, and possibly TRBD1, on 5 matching bases. This receptor was identified in a man younger than 45 in good health and CMV-seropositive. Sequencing used PBMCs. CDR3 protein: CASSPLQGEQFF. The DNA is TGTGCCAGTAGTCCCCTTCAGGGTGAGCAGTTCTTC.